This TCR beta chain emerged from a study of cytomegalovirus exposure and HLA in healthy donors. Study outcomes and limitations: Whilst most TCR sequences proved rare, a subset of public TCRs occurred across many donors. The study flagged some 170 TCR beta chains as cytomegalovirus-associated. A classifier reportedly called cytomegalovirus status with high sensitivity and specificity.

Some clones are missing from TCRdb's copy, which holds only in-frame ones; the method was immunoSEQ multiplex PCR. The sample holds some 170,000 clones, approximately 87% seen once. Concerning this clone itself: Its antigen is not identified.

Trimming shortened V by 1 base and J by 0 bases, and 13 bases separated the two germline ends. Germline CDR1 is MGHRA and CDR2 is YSYEKL. The CDR3 has 17 residues. The receptor was isolated from a woman aged 25 to 39 in good health and CMV-seronegative. The V gene is TRBV4-1, the J gene TRBJ2-1; D perhaps matches TRBD2 (6 bases). What was sequenced was PBMCs. The CDR3 coding sequence is TGCGCCAGCAGCCAAGTAACAGCCGGGAGCTCCTACAATGAGCAGTTCTTC. This sequence encodes CASSQVTAGSSYNEQFF.